Listed below are T cell receptor beta chains from one sample, sequenced in a study of T cell repertoires in ileal Crohn's disease. Assay: immunoSEQ multiplex PCR; the TCRdb copy retains only in-frame clones and omits some. Of 1,700 or so clones in the sample, more than 60% were seen once. Sequencing input: ileal tissue. The receptors derive from an adult with Crohn's disease. Both conserved end residues are part of each CDR3. A D gene is named only where the DNA matches it firmly. Clone size appears in some rows only: once, few, many, or a class for an expanded clone.

size | D | J | V | DNA | CDR3
NA | NA | TRBJ1-5 | TRBV7-8 | TGTGCCAGCAGCCTAGAGTGGGGGCGCAATCAGCCCCAGCATTTT | CASSLEWGRNQPQHF
NA | TRBD2 | TRBJ2-3 | TRBV19 | TGTGCCAGTAGTATAGGACTAGCGCCGAGCACAGATACGCAGTATTTT | CASSIGLAPSTDTQYF
NA | TRBD1 | TRBJ1-4 | TRBV7-9 | TGTGCCAGCACCCCGGGACAGTCTAATGAAAAACTGTTTTTT | CASTPGQSNEKLFF
NA | NA | TRBJ2-5 | TRBV19 | TGTGCCAGTAGTATCGGGGACACGCCGTTAGAGACCCAGTACTTC | CASSIGDTPLETQYF
NA | TRBD2 | TRBJ2-2 | TRBV27 | TGTGCCAGCAGTTTAACTAGCGGGATTAGGGAGCTGTTTTTT | CASSLTSGIRELFF
NA | NA | TRBJ2-4 | TRBV5-1 | TGCGCCAGCAGCTTGGATGGGGGGACCAAAAACATTCAGTACTTC | CASSLDGGTKNIQYF
NA | NA | TRBJ1-1 | TRBV5-1 | TGCGCCAGCAGCTTGTGGGCGGGCACTGAAGCTTTCTTT | CASSLWAGTEAFF
NA | NA | TRBJ1-5 | TRBV19 | TGTGCCAGTAGCAGAGGACGGGGGAAGTATAGCAATCAGCCCCAGCATTTT | CASSRGRGKYSNQPQHF
NA | TRBD2 | TRBJ2-7 | TRBV4-2 | TGTGCCAGCAGCCAAGAGTCGGGGACTAGCGCCTCCTACGAGCAGTACTTC | CASSQESGTSASYEQYF
NA | NA | TRBJ2-5 | TRBV28 | TGTGCCAGCAGTAGGGACACGGCGGAGACCCAGTACTTC | CASSRDTAETQYF
NA | TRBD1 | TRBJ1-2 | TRBV5-1 | TGCGCCAGCAGAAATCCGGGACAGGGGGGATATGGCTACACCTTC | CASRNPGQGGYGYTF
NA | NA | TRBJ1-4 | TRBV9 | TGTGCCAGCAGCGTAGGAATGCAGCCCGCGGAGAAACTGTTTTTT | CASSVGMQPAEKLFF
NA | NA | TRBJ1-1 | TRBV4-1 | TGCGCCAGCAGCCGCGGACAGGAAGCTTTCTTT | CASSRGQEAFF
once | NA | TRBJ2-7 | TRBV30 | TGTGCCTGGAAGCACCAGGCCCCCTACGAGCAGTACTTC | CAWKHQAPYEQYF
NA | TRBD2 | TRBJ2-1 | TRBV6-1 | TGTGCCAGCAGTGCTATCCTAGCGGGGGGGGTCGATGAGCAGTTCTTC | CASSAILAGGVDEQFF
NA | NA | TRBJ1-2 | TRBV27 | TGTGCCAGCAGCGACGGGGCAGGGGTCGGAAGCTATGGCTACACCTTC | CASSDGAGVGSYGYTF
NA | TRBD1 | TRBJ2-7 | TRBV5-4 | TGTGCCAGCCTTAACAGGGGCTCCTACGAGCAGTACTTC | CASLNRGSYEQYF
NA | TRBD1 | TRBJ1-4 | TRBV4-2 | TGTGCCAGCAGCCAACCTGGGACAGATGAAAAACTGTTTTTT | CASSQPGTDEKLFF
NA | TRBD2 | TRBJ2-1 | TRBV7-8 | TGTGCCAGCAGCGGTCCGGGGCTAGCGGGAGCCCATGAGCAGTTCTTC | CASSGPGLAGAHEQFF
NA | TRBD2 | TRBJ2-7 | TRBV11-3 | TGTGCCAGCAGCCCCGGGACTAACGACTACGAGCGGCAGTACTTC | CASSPGTNDYERQYF
few | NA | TRBJ1-2 | TRBV9 | TGTGCCAGCAGCGTAGCTAGTGGATTCACATATGGCTACACCTTC | CASSVASGFTYGYTF
once | TRBD1 | TRBJ2-1 | TRBV4-1 | TGCGCCAGCAGCCTCACGCCCGGGACAGACTACAATGAGCAGTTCTTC | CASSLTPGTDYNEQFF
NA | TRBD2 | TRBJ2-1 | TRBV4-3 | TGCGCCAGCAGCCCCCGGACTAGCGGGGGGGGGCCGTTCTTC | CASSPRTSGGGPFF
NA | NA | TRBJ2-7 | TRBV7-2 | TGTGCCAGCAGCTCATTCGGAGCGACTAAGTACGAGCAGTACTTC | CASSSFGATKYEQYF
NA | TRBD1 | TRBJ2-5 | TRBV7-9 | TGTGCCAGCAGCTTAGCAGTGACAGGGAAAGAGACCCAGTACTTC | CASSLAVTGKETQYF
NA | TRBD2 | TRBJ2-1 | TRBV6-5 | TGTGCCAGCAGTTACTCTACTAGCGCGTACAATGAGCAGTTCTTC | CASSYSTSAYNEQFF
NA | TRBD1 | TRBJ1-2 | TRBV2 | TGTGCCAGCAGTGAAATGGGGGACAGGGGGTATGGCTACACCTTC | CASSEMGDRGYGYTF
few | NA | TRBJ2-3 | TRBV18 | TGTGCCAGCAGGGCGGGGGATACGCAGTATTTT | CASRAGDTQYF
few | TRBD1 | TRBJ1-4 | TRBV10-3 | TGTGCCATCAGGCCCGGGACAGGGAGTGTGGAAAAACTGTTTTTT | CAIRPGTGSVEKLFF
NA | NA | TRBJ1-1 | TRBV5-1 | TGCGCCAGCAGCTTTAGTCCAGGGAACACTGAAGCTTTCTTT | CASSFSPGNTEAFF
few | NA | TRBJ1-1 | TRBV21-1 | TGTGCCAGCCCCGGTTCGAACACTGAAGCTTTCTTT | CASPGSNTEAFF
NA | NA | TRBJ1-1 | TRBV7-9 | TGTGCCAGCAGCGCTCCAGGGGTGGGCGTCACTGAAGCTTTCTTT | CASSAPGVGVTEAFF
NA | TRBD2 | TRBJ2-2 | TRBV10-1 | TGCGCCAGCAGTGACCCGGGAGGGACCGGGGAGCTGTTTTTT | CASSDPGGTGELFF
NA | TRBD1 | TRBJ1-2 | TRBV4-1 | TGCGCCAGCAGCCAAGAGGGGTTTGGGACAGGGATGGGCTACACCTTC | CASSQEGFGTGMGYTF
NA | NA | TRBJ2-7 | TRBV5-5 | TGTGCCAGCAGCTTGGGGTCAGGGACCTACGAGCAGTACTTC | CASSLGSGTYEQYF
NA | TRBD1 | TRBJ1-2 | TRBV7-9 | TGTGCCAGCAGCGGTGGGACAGATAACTATGGCTACACCTTC | CASSGGTDNYGYTF
NA | TRBD2 | TRBJ2-3 | TRBV2 | TGTGCCAGCGGGAGGGGTTTTAGCGGGGCCCGCACAGATACGCAGTATTTT | CASGRGFSGARTDTQYF
NA | NA | TRBJ1-2 | TRBV4-3 | TGCGCCAGCAGCCAAGAGTTGCAGGGCCTCTATGGCTACACCTTC | CASSQELQGLYGYTF
NA | TRBD2 | TRBJ2-7 | TRBV19 | TGTGCCAGTAGTACCACCGGGACTACCGCCCTGGAGCAGTACTTC | CASSTTGTTALEQYF
NA | NA | TRBJ1-6 | TRBV27 | TGTGCCAGCAGTTTATCCGGAGGAAGCAATTCACCCCTCCACTTT | CASSLSGGSNSPLHF
NA | NA | TRBJ2-5 | TRBV30 | TGTGCCTGGAGTTTTCGGTCCGGGGAGACCCAGTACTTC | CAWSFRSGETQYF
NA | NA | TRBJ2-6 | TRBV5-1 | TGCGCCAGCAGCGGACTGACCTTGCCTGGGGCCAACGTCCTGACTTTC | CASSGLTLPGANVLTF
few | TRBD1 | TRBJ2-1 | TRBV7-2 | TGTGCCAGCAGCTACGCCGGGACAGGGTCCCTCGAGGGTGAGCAGTTCTTC | CASSYAGTGSLEGEQFF
NA | TRBD1 | TRBJ2-3 | TRBV5-1 | TGCGCCAGCAGCTTGGTGGGACAGCTTACAGATACGCAGTATTTT | CASSLVGQLTDTQYF
NA | NA | TRBJ2-3 | TRBV7-9 | TGTGCCAGCAGCTTCGACTCCACAGATACGCAGTATTTT | CASSFDSTDTQYF
once | TRBD1 | TRBJ1-1 | TRBV28 | TGTGCCAGCAGTCGGGGGCGAGGGACAGTGTTTGGAGGAACTGAAGCTTTCTTT | CASSRGRGTVFGGTEAFF
NA | NA | TRBJ2-2 | TRBV29-1 | TGCAGCGTGTCGGAGACTGGGGAGCTGTTTTTT | CSVSETGELFF
NA | NA | TRBJ1-4 | TRBV7-7 | TGTGCCAGCCCCGTTAGCGGCAAAAAACTGTTTTTT | CASPVSGKKLFF
NA | TRBD1 | TRBJ2-7 | TRBV5-4 | TGTGCCAGCAGCCCGGGACAGGGGGGGTACGAGCAGTACTTC | CASSPGQGGYEQYF
few | TRBD1 | TRBJ1-4 | TRBV15 | TGTGCCACCAGCAGGCTCGGGACAGGGACGGGAGCTAATGAAAAACTGTTTTTT | CATSRLGTGTGANEKLFF
NA | TRBD1 | TRBJ1-5 | TRBV19 | TGTGCCAGTAGTATTGACAGGGGACTTGGTAGGCCCCAGCATTTT | CASSIDRGLGRPQHF
NA | NA | TRBJ1-2 | TRBV5-6 | TGTGCCAGCACCCCGTTGGGGGGAAACTATGGCTACACCTTC | CASTPLGGNYGYTF
NA | TRBD1 | TRBJ2-7 | TRBV9 | TGTGCCAGCAGCGCGCGACAGGGGGCCTACGAGCAGTACTTC | CASSARQGAYEQYF
NA | NA | TRBJ2-7 | TRBV4-1 | TGCGCCAGCAGTCAGACCGGAGGGGGGGCGTCCTACGAGCAGTACTTC | CASSQTGGGASYEQYF